This T cell receptor (beta chain) stems from a study of CD8 T cells in Susac syndrome (dated by TCRdb to between 2017 and 2020). At the level of the whole study: The study used repertoire sequencing to test whether antigen drove CD8+ T cell activation and differentiation in Susac syndrome. The study compared CD8+ T cell repertoire clonality among eleven to twelve healthy donors, 14 Susac syndrome patients and approximately 16 multiple sclerosis patients.

V loses 1 base of germline sequence and J loses 2 bases, and the interval between the two ends is 9 bases. The CDR3 contains 13 residues, cysteine and phenylalanine counted. The kept DNA is CDR3 alone, 39 bases in frame from the first base. Reading the germline V gene (reference sequence) gives CDR1 DFQATT and CDR2 SNEGSKA. The research as a whole found: The study acknowledged that relatively few individuals were included in the TCR sequencing and HLA analysis.

Peripheral blood CD8+ and CD4+ T cells from healthy donors, Susac syndrome patients and multiple sclerosis patients were profiled by high-throughput TCR beta sequencing. Treatment-naive patients with stable or active relapsing-remitting disease fulfilling revised McDonald criteria were used as multiple sclerosis controls. Bulk CD8+ and CD4+ T cells were purified magnetically by negative isolation, whereas CD8+ TEMRA cells were enriched by FACS. Blood was collected in EDTA tubes and processed within 24 hours, with PBMCs isolated through density gradient centrifugation. PBMCs intended for TCR sequencing were cryopreserved in liquid nitrogen and were subsequently thawed in a 37 degrees C water bath. The sorted or isolated CD4+, CD8+ and CD8+ TEMRA cells had a purity of 90% or higher. Note on this clonotype: Its antigen is currently not known. Base qualities are not recorded, but no much larger clone differs from it by a single base.

RNA was extracted with the RNeasy kit and about 0.5 to 1 ug was reverse transcribed using random hexamers. The immunoSEQ multiplex PCR assay, which covers 54 Vbeta and 13 Jbeta segments, was used to amplify TCR beta CDR3 regions. PCR amplification bias was corrected by using a synthetic template baseline for primer optimization and computational correction. Processing in the source paper ran as follows. Reads were annotated to V, D and J genes per IMGT and analyzed with immunoSEQ Analyzer, keeping only productive sequences. To calculate clonality, Shannon entropy was normalized by log2 of the number of productive unique sequences and then subtracted from one. For each patient and control, public and private clones were evaluated within the 100 most prevalent clones. Susac-specific clones were defined as absent from healthy and MS cohorts, over a thousand published viral clones and other ImmuneACCESS disease sequences. The raw public data were reprocessed by TCRdb itself: fastp quality trimming at Q25, MiXCR clonotype calling, in-frame beta chains only. Identical CDR3 protein sequences are pooled into one entry, listed with their most common genes and DNA. The authors' filters were not applied to this entry. This sample comprises about 73,000 distinct CDR3 sequences, over 85% of them detected only once. Clones ranked in the top ten supply under 0.5% of the sample.

The sequenced material came from CD8+ T cells from PBMCs. This sequence uses TRBV20-1 and TRBJ2-7; TRBD2 is perhaps the D gene, given 6 matching bases. The receptor comes from a human donor with multiple sclerosis. In nucleotide form, the sequence is TGCAGTGCTAGAGTGCGGGGTGCCTACGAGCAGTACTTC. It encodes CSARVRGAYEQYF.